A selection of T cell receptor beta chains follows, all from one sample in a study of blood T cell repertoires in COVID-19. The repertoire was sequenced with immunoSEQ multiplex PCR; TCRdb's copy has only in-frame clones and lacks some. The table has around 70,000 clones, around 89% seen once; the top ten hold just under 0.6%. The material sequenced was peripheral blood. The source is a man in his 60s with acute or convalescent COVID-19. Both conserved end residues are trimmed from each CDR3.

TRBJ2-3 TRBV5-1 ASSFSGTVGDTQY
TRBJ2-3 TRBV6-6 ASSYGQNTDTQY
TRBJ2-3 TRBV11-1 ASSLAWIQDTQY
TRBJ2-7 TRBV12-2 ASRPSGGLAGISYEQY
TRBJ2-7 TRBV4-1 ASSQDRDRGTYEQY
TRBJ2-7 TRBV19 DYQGAVEEQY
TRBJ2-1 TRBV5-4 ASSLYSGNPRRNEQF
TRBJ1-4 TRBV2 ASRVYEKLF
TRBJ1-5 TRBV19 ASSETGLNQPQH
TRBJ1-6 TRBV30 AWSTPQGGKGSPLH
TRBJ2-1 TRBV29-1 SADRGRAPGEQF
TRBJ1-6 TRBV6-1 ASSVHSSSYNSPLH
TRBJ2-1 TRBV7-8 ASSLGIAGSSYNEQF
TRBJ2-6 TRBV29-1 SVVGGDGANVLT
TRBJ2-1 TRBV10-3 AISEVSKGAPGYNEQF
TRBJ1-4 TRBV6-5 ASSSGRNGEKLF
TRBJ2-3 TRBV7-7 ASSLALAGADTQY
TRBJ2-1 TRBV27 ASSYTTGGNEQF
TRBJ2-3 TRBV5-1 ASSLRVGPGRRTDTQY
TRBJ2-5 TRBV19 ASSIRRAPGWTQY